This T cell receptor beta chain was identified during a study of cytomegalovirus exposure and HLA in healthy donors. Study in general: Of approximately 400 genotyped donors, more than 75% clustered with self-reported Caucasian donors.

The PCR made use of 60 Vbeta and 13 Jbeta primers. Libraries were prepared by immunoSEQ multiplex PCR; TCRdb keeps only in-frame clonotypes and omits some of them. The sample consists of fewer than 70,000 clones, approximately 70% of them appearing once. V lost 7 bases to trimming and J lost 5 bases, with 24 bases between them. Germline V gene sequence: CDR1 SGHAT, CDR2 FQNNGV. This CDR3 has 16 residues. Comments on this clone: Its antigen remains unknown.

Findings and limits, study-wide: Later analysis reportedly placed an Asian-associated ancestry cluster below the roughly 700-donor mean in N-insertions.

The sequence was collected from a male donor in good health and CMV-seropositive. The specimen sequenced was PBMCs. The rearrangement uses TRBV11-2 and TRBJ2-7; D perhaps matches TRBD1 (6 bases). For the CDR3, the DNA is TGTGCCAGCACCCAGTCCCAATCGACAGGTCTGAACGAGCAGTACTTC. Amino acid sequence: CASTQSQSTGLNEQYF.